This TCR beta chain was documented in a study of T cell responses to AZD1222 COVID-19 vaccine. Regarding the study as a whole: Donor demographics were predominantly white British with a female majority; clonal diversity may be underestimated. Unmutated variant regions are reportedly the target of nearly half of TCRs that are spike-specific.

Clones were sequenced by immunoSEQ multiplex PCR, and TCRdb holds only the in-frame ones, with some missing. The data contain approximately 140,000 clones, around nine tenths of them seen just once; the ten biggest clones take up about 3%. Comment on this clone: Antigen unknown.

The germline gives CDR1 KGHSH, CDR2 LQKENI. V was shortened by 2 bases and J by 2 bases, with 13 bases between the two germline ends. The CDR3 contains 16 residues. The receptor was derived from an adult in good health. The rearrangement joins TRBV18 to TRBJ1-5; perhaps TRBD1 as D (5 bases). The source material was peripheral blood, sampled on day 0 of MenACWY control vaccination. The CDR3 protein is CASSPEDGAGNQPQHF. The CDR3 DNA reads TGTGCCAGCTCACCAGAGGACGGGGCTGGCAATCAGCCCCAGCATTTT.